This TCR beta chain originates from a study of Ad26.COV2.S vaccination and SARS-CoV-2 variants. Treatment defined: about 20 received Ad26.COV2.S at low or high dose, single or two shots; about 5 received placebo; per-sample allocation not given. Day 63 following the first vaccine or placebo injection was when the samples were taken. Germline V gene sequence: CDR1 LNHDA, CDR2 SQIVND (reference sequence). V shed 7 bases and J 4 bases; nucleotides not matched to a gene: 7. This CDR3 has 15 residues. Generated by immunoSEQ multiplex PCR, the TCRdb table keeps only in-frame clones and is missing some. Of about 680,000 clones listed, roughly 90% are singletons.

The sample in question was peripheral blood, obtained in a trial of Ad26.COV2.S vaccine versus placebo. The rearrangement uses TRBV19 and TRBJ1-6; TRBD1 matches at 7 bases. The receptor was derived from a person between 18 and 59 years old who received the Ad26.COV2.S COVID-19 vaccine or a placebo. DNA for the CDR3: TGTGCCAGTAAGGGGACAGATGGTTATAATTCACCCCTCCACTTT. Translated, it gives CASKGTDGYNSPLHF.